This T cell receptor beta chain was captured in a study of siplizumab effects on memory and regulatory T cells. Regarding this clone: Antigen unknown.

The V gene's germline CDR1 is SNHLY and CDR2 FYNNEI. The CDR3 runs to 12 residues. Trimming shortened V by 9 bases and J by 3 bases, and 12 bases separated the two germline ends. The study, taken as a whole, reports: The diversity of naive T cells seemed greater than that of memory cells, and their alloresponse contribution seemed major. In siplizumab cultures, the suppressive function of proliferating Tregs remained unconfirmed.

The study assayed some 100,000 TCR templates per sample. Data came from immunoSEQ multiplex PCR; TCRdb stores just in-frame clones and leaves some out. The repertoire holds some 110,000 clones, under 95% seen once, with approximately 0.32% in the top ten. V is TRBV2 and J is TRBJ2-7; no reliable D call. This clonotype was sampled from a human donor in good health. Sequenced: CD4+ T cells sorted from blood. The CDR3 loop is CASRNSGYEQYF. CDR3 DNA sequence: TGTGCCAGTCGAAATTCGGGCTACGAGCAGTACTTC. Using reference TRBV2 and TRBJ2-7 for the parts outside the CDR3, the full variable domain is EPEVTQTPSHQVTQMGQEVILRCVPISNHLYFYWYRQILGQKVEFLVSFYNNEISEKSEIFDDQFSVERPDGSNFTLKIRSTKLEDSAMYFCASRNSGYEQYFGPGTRLTVT.